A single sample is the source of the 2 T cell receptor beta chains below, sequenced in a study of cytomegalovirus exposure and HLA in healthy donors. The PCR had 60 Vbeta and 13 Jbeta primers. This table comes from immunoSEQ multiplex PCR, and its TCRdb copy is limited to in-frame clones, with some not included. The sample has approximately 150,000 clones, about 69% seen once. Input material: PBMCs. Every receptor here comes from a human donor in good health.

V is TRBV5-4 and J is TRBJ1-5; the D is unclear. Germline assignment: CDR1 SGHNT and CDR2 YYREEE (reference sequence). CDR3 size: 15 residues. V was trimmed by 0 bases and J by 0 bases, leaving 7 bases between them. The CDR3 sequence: CASSLGGDSNQPQHF. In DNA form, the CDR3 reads TGTGCCAGCAGCTTGGGGGGAGATAGCAATCAGCCCCAGCATTTT.

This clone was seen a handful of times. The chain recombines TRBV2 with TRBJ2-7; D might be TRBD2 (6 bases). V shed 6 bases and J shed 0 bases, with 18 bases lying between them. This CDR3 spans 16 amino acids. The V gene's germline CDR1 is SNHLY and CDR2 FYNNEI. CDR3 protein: CASRRGGGDLSYEQYF. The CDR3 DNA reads TGTGCCAGCAGACGAGGAGGAGGGGATCTCTCCTACGAGCAGTACTTC.